One and the same sample provided the 3 T cell receptor beta chains below, sequenced in a study of T cell changes during pregnancy in multiple sclerosis. Repertoires were generated with immunoSEQ multiplex PCR, while TCRdb's copy carries only in-frame clones and drops some. The sample holds some 37,000 clones, over 75% seen once. The source was CD4+ T cells from peripheral blood mononuclear cells, collected before pregnancy. The receptor set was obtained from a female donor with multiple sclerosis, enrolled in a pregnancy study.

Turning to this clone: Distinct nucleotide sequences in the sample also encode this CDR3. The chain joins TRBV11-1 to TRBJ2-5; the match to TRBD1 covers 11 bases. The J segment lost 2 bases and the V segment lost 5 bases, leaving 1 base of the junction unmatched. Germline V CDR1 and CDR2: SGHAT, FQDESV (reference sequence). The CDR3 has 14 amino acids. The CDR3 DNA reads TGTGCCAGCAGCCGGGACAGGGGGCAAGAGACCCAGTACTTC. Translated: CASSRDRGQETQYF.

The chain carries TRBV9 and TRBJ2-2; 11 bases line up with TRBD2. The CDR3 has 15 residues. J was trimmed by 5 bases and V by 4 bases; bases with no gene match: 4. Germline CDR1 reads SGDLS; CDR2 reads YYNGEE. The CDR3 reads CASSFRTSGTGELFF. The DNA for the CDR3 is TGTGCCAGCAGCTTTCGGACTAGCGGGACCGGGGAGCTGTTTTTT.

J is TRBJ1-1 and V is TRBV5-4; D perhaps matches TRBD1 (5 bases). The CDR3 extends over 13 amino acids. CDR1 and CDR2 from the germline V gene are SGHNT and YYREEE (reference sequence). V gave up 3 bases and J gave up 5 bases, with 11 bases separating them. CDR3 nucleotide sequence: TGTGCCAGCAGCTCCTCAGGGAGGACTGAAGCTTTCTTT. It encodes CASSSSGRTEAFF.